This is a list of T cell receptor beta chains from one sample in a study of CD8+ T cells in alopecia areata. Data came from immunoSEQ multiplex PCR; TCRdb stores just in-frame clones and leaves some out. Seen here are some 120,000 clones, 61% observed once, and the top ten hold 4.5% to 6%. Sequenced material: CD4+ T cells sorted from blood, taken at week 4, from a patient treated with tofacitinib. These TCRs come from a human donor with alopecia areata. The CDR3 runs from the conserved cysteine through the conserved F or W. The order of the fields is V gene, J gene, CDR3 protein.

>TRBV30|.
CAWSVGARLYEQYF
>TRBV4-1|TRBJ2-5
CASSQGDRDQETQYF
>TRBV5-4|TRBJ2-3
CASTILAGAGDTQYF
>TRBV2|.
CATGDRGVSEQYF
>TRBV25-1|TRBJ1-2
CASSVRDGSRYTF
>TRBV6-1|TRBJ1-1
CASSLEGGTEAFF
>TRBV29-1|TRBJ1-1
CSVSTGLNTEAFF
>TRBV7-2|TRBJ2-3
CASSLAGRDTQYF
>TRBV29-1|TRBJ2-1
CSVDRYSYNEQFF
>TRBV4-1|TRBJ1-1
CASSQPDREGTEAFF
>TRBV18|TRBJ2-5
CASSALLDRGEETQYF
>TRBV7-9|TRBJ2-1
CASSSTTSGNPNEQFF
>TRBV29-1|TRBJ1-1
CSVAMGDTEAFF
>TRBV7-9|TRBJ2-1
CASSLRVGGNNEQFF
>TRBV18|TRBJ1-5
CASSLLQGTDQPQHF
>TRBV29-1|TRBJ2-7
CSAAGQGAIYEQYF
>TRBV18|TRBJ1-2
CASLGDQNYGYTF
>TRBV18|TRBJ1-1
CASSPTGIEAFF
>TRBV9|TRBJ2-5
CASSVAGGLAGGHQETQYF
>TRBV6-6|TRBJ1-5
CASSQVGTGGNQPQHF
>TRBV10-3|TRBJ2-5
CAISEAGETQYF
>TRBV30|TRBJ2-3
CAWSVLGRSTDTQYF
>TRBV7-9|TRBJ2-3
CASSSSGASTDTQYF
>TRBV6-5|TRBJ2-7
CASSYGGGAIYEQYF
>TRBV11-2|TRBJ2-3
CASSVLAGRRDTQYF
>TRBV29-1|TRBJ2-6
CSVAPRSGVSGANVLTF
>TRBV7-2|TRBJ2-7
CASSLDGGGYEQYF
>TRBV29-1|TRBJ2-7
CSVEDQATGSYEQYF
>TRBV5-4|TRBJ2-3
CASSLAREGADTQYF
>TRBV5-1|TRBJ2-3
CASTLAVAGSTDTQYF
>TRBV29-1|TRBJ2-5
CSVGRRLKETQYF
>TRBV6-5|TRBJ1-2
CASRQTGKGDGYTF
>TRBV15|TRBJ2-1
CATSSGRWDNEQFF
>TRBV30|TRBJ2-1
CAWSVGFSRNEQFF
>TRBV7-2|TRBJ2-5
CASSSKQGRETQYF
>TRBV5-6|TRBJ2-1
CASSTGLAGPKQFF
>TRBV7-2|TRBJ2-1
CASSLGGWRQFF
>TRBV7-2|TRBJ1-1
CASRAPGQGPYVGIFF